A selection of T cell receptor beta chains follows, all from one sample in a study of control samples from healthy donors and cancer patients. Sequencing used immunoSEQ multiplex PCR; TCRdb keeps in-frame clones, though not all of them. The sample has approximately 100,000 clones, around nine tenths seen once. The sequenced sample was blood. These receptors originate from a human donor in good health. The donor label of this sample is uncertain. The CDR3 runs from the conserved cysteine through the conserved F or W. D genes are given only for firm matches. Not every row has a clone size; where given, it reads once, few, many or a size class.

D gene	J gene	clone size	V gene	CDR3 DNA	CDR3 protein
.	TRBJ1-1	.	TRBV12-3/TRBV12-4	TGTGCCAGCAGCCAGAGGGGGGGGGCTGAAGCTTTCTTT	CASSQRGGAEAFF
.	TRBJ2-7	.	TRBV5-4	TGTGCCAGCAGCTTACCCGGGACGGTTGCCTACGAGCAGTACTTC	CASSLPGTVAYEQYF
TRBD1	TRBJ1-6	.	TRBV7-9	TGTGCCAGCAGCTTAGGTCGGAACAGGGGTCCAAATTCACCCCTCCACTTT	CASSLGRNRGPNSPLHF
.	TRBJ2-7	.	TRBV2	TGTGCCAGCAGTGGGCCCGAAGGGACCCACGAGCAGTACTTC	CASSGPEGTHEQYF
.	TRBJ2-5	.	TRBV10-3	TGTGCCATCAGTGAGGGGGGGAAAGGCGAGACCCAGTACTTC	CAISEGGKGETQYF
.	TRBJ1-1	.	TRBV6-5	TGTGCCAGCAGGGGGATCGGGAGCGGGAACACTGAAGCTTTCTTT	CASRGIGSGNTEAFF
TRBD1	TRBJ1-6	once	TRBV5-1	TGCGCCAGCAGCTTGGGACAGGGGGGATTTTCGGAACCCCTCCACTTT	CASSLGQGGFSEPLHF
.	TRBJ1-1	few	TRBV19	TGTGCCAGTAAGGGGGACAAAATGAACACTGAAGCTTTCTTT	CASKGDKMNTEAFF
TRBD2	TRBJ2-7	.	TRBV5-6	TGTGCCAGCAGCTTGTTGCTAGCGGGGCTCGACGAGCAGTACTTC	CASSLLLAGLDEQYF
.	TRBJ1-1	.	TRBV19	TGTGCCAGTAGTATGCGGGAAACGAACACTGAAGCTTTCTTT	CASSMRETNTEAFF
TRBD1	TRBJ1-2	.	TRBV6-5	TGTGCCAGCAGTTACGGAAACATAGGGACAGAAGATGGCTACACCTTC	CASSYGNIGTEDGYTF
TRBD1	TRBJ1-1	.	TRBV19	TGTGCCAGTACGATGTCGAAGACAGGGTTCACTGAAGCTTTCTTT	CASTMSKTGFTEAFF
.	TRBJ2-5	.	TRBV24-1	TGTGCCACCAGCCGGGGATCTAACCAAGAGACCCAGTACTTC	CATSRGSNQETQYF
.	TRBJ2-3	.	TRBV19	TGTGCCAGTAGTATTACCCGGGGGAGGTCAGATACGCAGTATTTT	CASSITRGRSDTQYF
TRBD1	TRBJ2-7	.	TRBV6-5	TGTGCCAGCAGCGGGACAGGGCGGCCCGAGCAGTACTTC	CASSGTGRPEQYF
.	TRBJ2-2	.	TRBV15	TGTGCCACCAGTTACAGCCCCCAGATCGGCGGGGAGCTGTTTTTT	CATSYSPQIGGELFF
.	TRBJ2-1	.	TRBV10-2	TGCGCCAGCAGTGAGGGGGGGGCAGGGTACAATGAGCAGTTCTTC	CASSEGGAGYNEQFF
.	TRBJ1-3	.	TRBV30	TGTGCCTGGACCCTCCAGGGCGCTTCCTCTGGAAACACCATATATTTT	CAWTLQGASSGNTIYF
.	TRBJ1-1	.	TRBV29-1	TGCAGCGTTGAAGATCCGGGCGAGGCTTTCTTT	CSVEDPGEAFF
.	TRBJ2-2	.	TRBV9	TGTGCCAGCAGAACCGGTGGGGGGAACACCGGGGAGCTGTTTTTT	CASRTGGGNTGELFF
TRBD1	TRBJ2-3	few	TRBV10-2	TGCGCCAGCAGTCACTCCGGGACAGGGGGCCAAGATACGCAGTATTTT	CASSHSGTGGQDTQYF
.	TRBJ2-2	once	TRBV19	TGTGCCAGTACCCTATATGGGACACAAACTACGAACACCGGGGAGCTGTTTTTT	CASTLYGTQTTNTGELFF
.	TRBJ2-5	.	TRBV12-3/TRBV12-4	TGTGCCAGCAGTTTAAATGGGGACGAGACCCAGTACTTC	CASSLNGDETQYF
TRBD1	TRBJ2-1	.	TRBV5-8	TGTGCCAGCAGCCCCCGGGACAGAGACAATGAGCAGTTCTTC	CASSPRDRDNEQFF
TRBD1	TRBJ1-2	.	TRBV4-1	TGCGCCAGCAGCCAAACAGGGGGGTCACCTAACTATGGCTACACCTTC	CASSQTGGSPNYGYTF
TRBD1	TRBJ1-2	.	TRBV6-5	TGTGCCAGCAGTTCATATCCGACAGGGCCCTCAGGCTACACCTTC	CASSSYPTGPSGYTF
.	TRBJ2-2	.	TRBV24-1	TGTGCCACCAGTCGGGAAGAAAACACCGGGGAGCTGTTTTTT	CATSREENTGELFF
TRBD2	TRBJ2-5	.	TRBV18	TGTGCCAGCTCACCTCTAAACCAACCATTCGGGAGCGGGGTCCAAGAGACCCAGTACTTC	CASSPLNQPFGSGVQETQYF
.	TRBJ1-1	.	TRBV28	TGTGCCAGCAAAACGACAGTGAACACTGAAGCTTTCTTT	CASKTTVNTEAFF
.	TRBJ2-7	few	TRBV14	TGTGCCAGCAGCGTTAATTGGGGGCGCGAGCAGTACTTC	CASSVNWGREQYF
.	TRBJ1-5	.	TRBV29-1	TGCAGCGTTGAAGACGGGCAGGGTTACAATCAGCCCCAGCATTTT	CSVEDGQGYNQPQHF
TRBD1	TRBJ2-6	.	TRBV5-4	TGTGCCAGCAGCTTGGGACAGGGGAGAGGTGGGGCCAACGTCCTGACTTTC	CASSLGQGRGGANVLTF
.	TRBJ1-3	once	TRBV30	TGTGCCTGGAGTGTACGTAGGATTGGAAACACCATATATTTT	CAWSVRRIGNTIYF
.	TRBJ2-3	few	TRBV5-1	TGCGCCAGCAGCGTCGGGACAACTAGCACAGATACGCAGTATTTT	CASSVGTTSTDTQYF
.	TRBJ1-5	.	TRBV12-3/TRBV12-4	TGTGCCAGCAGTTTGAGCGGTGATCAGCCCCAGCATTTT	CASSLSGDQPQHF
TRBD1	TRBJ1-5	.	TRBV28	TGTGCCAGCAGTCCAACGGGACAGGGGTCGTATAATCAGCCCCAGCATTTT	CASSPTGQGSYNQPQHF
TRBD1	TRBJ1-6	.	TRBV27	TGTGCCAGCAGTGGGACAGGGGCACATTCACCCCTCCACTTT	CASSGTGAHSPLHF
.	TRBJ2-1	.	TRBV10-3	TGTGCCATCAGTTGGGTGAGCAATGAGCAGTTCTTC	CAISWVSNEQFF
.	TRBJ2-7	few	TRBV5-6	TGTGCCAGCAGCTTGTTTCAGGTATACGAGCAGTACTTC	CASSLFQVYEQYF
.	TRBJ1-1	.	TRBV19	TGTGCCAGTAGCCCCACGATGAACACTGAAGCTTTCTTT	CASSPTMNTEAFF
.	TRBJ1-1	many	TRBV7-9	TGTGCCAGCAGCTTAGAGGGGCACACTGAAGCTTTCTTT	CASSLEGHTEAFF